This is a list of T cell receptor beta chains from one sample in a study of T cells in localized non-small cell lung cancer. Assay used: immunoSEQ multiplex PCR; TCRdb lists only in-frame clones, some missing. The sample holds about 21,000 clones; over 75% are singletons and the top ten take roughly 30%. The sequenced sample was peripheral blood mononuclear cells, obtained before any cancer treatment. The receptors were sampled from a male donor aged 60 or over with stage II lung adenocarcinoma. Both conserved end residues are part of each CDR3. Part of the rows lack a size; the others show once, few, many or a class for expanded clones.

>TRBJ1-3|TRBV19|NA
CASSISFSGNTIYF
>TRBJ2-5|TRBV5-6|NA
CASSSQETQYF
>TRBJ2-2|TRBV27|NA
CASSKTGGDTGELFF
>TRBJ2-1|TRBV14|NA
CASSQGVTYNEQFF
>NA|TRBV7-8|NA
CASSPLADRWLTSGRNEQYF
>TRBJ2-2|TRBV6-1|NA
CASSERGRAWGDTGELFF
>TRBJ1-4|TRBV27|NA
CASSYSPPMATTNEKLFF
>TRBJ1-2|TRBV29-1|NA
CSVATLRDGYTF
>TRBJ2-1|TRBV18|NA
CASSPGGRYANEQFF
>TRBJ1-4|TRBV25-1|NA
CASSEYGTGRDEKLFF
>TRBJ2-3|TRBV7-7|NA
CASSPSPGNTQYF
>TRBJ2-1|TRBV28|NA
CASSPLRLWNNEQFF
>TRBJ1-5|TRBV2|NA
CASMAGIGDQPQHF
>TRBJ2-3|TRBV19|NA
CATGSRRTDTQYF
>TRBJ2-3|TRBV7-2|NA
CASSFVAGLEDTQYF
>TRBJ2-7|TRBV7-9|NA
CASSLRVRDPTYEQYF
>TRBJ2-7|TRBV4-1|once
CASSWDRLYEQYF
>TRBJ1-4|TRBV27|NA
CASSYYIREKLFF
>TRBJ1-2|TRBV19|NA
CASTKRSQQRDGYTF
>TRBJ2-3|TRBV23-1|once
CASCALGHRTDTQYF
>TRBJ2-4|TRBV5-4|NA
CASSLDVGNIQYF
>TRBJ1-1|TRBV27|NA
CASSFQGRGEAFF
>TRBJ2-3|TRBV20-1|NA
CSAKESGMQYF
>TRBJ1-6|TRBV19|NA
CASSIRTPYNSPLHF
>TRBJ1-1|TRBV2|NA
CASVKTRDGDTEAFF
>TRBJ1-2|TRBV7-9|NA
CASSLSGQALTF
>TRBJ2-7|TRBV5-8|NA
CASRGDSYEQYF
>TRBJ2-7|TRBV6-6|once
CASSYGGLNEQYF
>TRBJ1-4|TRBV5-5|NA
CASSPTTNEKLFF